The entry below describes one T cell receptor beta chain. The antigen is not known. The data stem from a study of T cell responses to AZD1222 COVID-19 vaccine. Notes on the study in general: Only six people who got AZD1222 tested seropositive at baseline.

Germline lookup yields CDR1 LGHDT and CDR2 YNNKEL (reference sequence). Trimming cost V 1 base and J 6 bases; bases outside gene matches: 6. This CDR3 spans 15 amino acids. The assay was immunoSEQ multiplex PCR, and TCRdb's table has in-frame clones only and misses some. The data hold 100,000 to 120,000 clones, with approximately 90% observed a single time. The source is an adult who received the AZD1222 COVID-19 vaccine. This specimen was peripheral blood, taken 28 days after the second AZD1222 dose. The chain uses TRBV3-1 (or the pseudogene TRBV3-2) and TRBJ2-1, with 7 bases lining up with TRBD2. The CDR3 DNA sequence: TGTGCCAGCAGCCAAGGTGGACTAGTTATCAATGAGCAGTTCTTC. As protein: CASSQGGLVINEQFF.